The 29 T cell receptor beta chains listed next were all sequenced from one sample in a study of control samples from healthy donors and cancer patients. Only in-frame clones appear in the TCRdb table, and some are missing; sequencing was by immunoSEQ multiplex PCR. The table records some 120,000 clones, about 91% of them present only once. The specimen sequenced was blood. The receptors here all came from a man younger than 35 in good health.

CDR3 nucleotides: TGTGCCAGCAGCTTGGACCGGGGTCGGGAGCAGTACTTC. Its translation is CASSLDRGREQYF. The chain couples TRBV12-3 or TRBV12-4 to TRBJ2-7; possible D gene TRBD2, 5 bases. Trimming shortened V by 6 bases and J by 7 bases, and 16 bases separated the two germline ends. The CDR3 totals 13 residues.

This rearrangement joins TRBV6-2 or TRBV6-3 to TRBJ1-2; D remains ambiguous. This CDR3 is 13 amino acids long. Trimming stripped 2 bases from V and 8 bases from J, with 12 bases between. Germline CDR1 MNHEY, CDR2 SVGEGT. CDR3 nucleotides: TGTGCCAGCAGTTACGAGGTGCCGAGGGGCTACACCTTC. Translation: CASSYEVPRGYTF.

The gene calls are TRBV27 and TRBJ1-1, with TRBD1 as a possible D gene (5 bases). Trimming pared 8 bases from V and 5 bases from J, leaving 18 bases between. CDR1 and CDR2 (germline): MNHEY, SMNVEV (reference sequence). The CDR3 covers 14 residues. CDR3 nucleotides: TGTGCCAGCTCCCCCCCCGGGGCAAAGACTGAAGCTTTCTTT. Translating gives CASSPPGAKTEAFF.

J is TRBJ2-7 and V is TRBV19; 8 nucleotides match TRBD2. The V gene end was trimmed by 5 bases and the J gene end by 0 bases; junction bases not matched to a gene: 12. The length of the CDR3 is 17 residues. CDR1 is LNHDA, CDR2 SQIVND, per germline (reference sequence). The CDR3, as DNA: TGTGCCAGTAGTCCCTCAGGTAGTAGCGGGGTCTCCTACGAGCAGTACTTC. It is translated as CASSPSGSSGVSYEQYF.

The CDR3 DNA reads as TGCGCCAGCAGCCGTATCATGCAGGGCCAATCCTATGGCTACACCTTC. It translates to CASSRIMQGQSYGYTF. This rearrangement joins TRBV5-1 to TRBJ1-2; D might be TRBD1 (5 bases). Germline lookup yields CDR1 SGHRS and CDR2 YFSETQ. The CDR3 has 16 amino acids. Between the trimmed V and J ends, which lost 4 bases and 4 bases, there was a span of 20 bases.

The chain uses TRBV7-2 and TRBJ1-1; D unclear. This CDR3 comprises 14 residues. Germline V gene lookup returns CDR1 SGHTA and CDR2 FQGNSA. Trimming left V 2 bases short and J 0 bases short, with 7 bases between. CDR3 sequence reads: CASSLQKLNTEAFF. CDR3 bases: TGTGCCAGCAGCTTACAGAAATTGAACACTGAAGCTTTCTTT.

A single count supports this clone. The chain couples TRBV3-1 (or the pseudogene TRBV3-2) to TRBJ2-7, with TRBD2 identical over 9 bases. The ends lost 0 bases at V and 4 bases at J; junction bases unmatched: 4. Germline-derived CDR1 and CDR2 are LGHDT and YNNKEL (reference sequence). CDR3 length: 15 residues. The CDR3 is CASSQEPRGGYEQYF. CDR3 nucleotides: TGTGCCAGCAGCCAAGAACCGCGGGGGGGTTACGAGCAGTACTTC.

This rearrangement joins TRBV2 to TRBJ2-2; possibly TRBD2 for D (5 bases). CDR1 is SNHLY, CDR2 FYNNEI, per germline. The CDR3 consists of 15 residues. V lost 3 bases and J lost 3, with 11 bases in between. Here the CDR3 reads CASSDERRDTGELFF. CDR3 bases: TGTGCCAGCAGTGACGAGCGGAGAGACACCGGGGAGCTGTTTTTT. Variable domain in full (rest from reference TRBV2 and TRBJ2-2): EPEVTQTPSHQVTQMGQEVILRCVPISNHLYFYWYRQILGQKVEFLVSFYNNEISEKSEIFDDQFSVERPDGSNFTLKIRSTKLEDSAMYFCASSDERRDTGELFFGEGSRLTVL.

CDR3 DNA: TGTGCCAGCAGCTTGGGTGGGATACTAGCGGGAAGAGGGGGTGAGCAGTTCTTC. Its translation: CASSLGGILAGRGGEQFF. The chain couples TRBV5-4 to TRBJ2-1, with 10 bases matching TRBD2. Germline V gives CDR1 SGHNT, CDR2 YYREEE (reference sequence). The CDR3 is made up of 18 amino acids. Trimming cost V 0 bases and J 9 bases; bases outside gene matches: 15.

The CDR3 nucleotides are TGCGCCAGCAGCCATTATGGGACAGGGGATAATTCACCCCTCCACTTT. Its protein product is CASSHYGTGDNSPLHF. V usage is TRBV4-1 and J usage is TRBJ1-6, with TRBD1 identical over 10 bases. CDR3 size: 16 residues. Germline V CDR1 and CDR2: MGHRA, YSYEKL. J gave up 5 bases and V 3 bases, and 4 bases lay outside the gene matches.

The CDR3 here is CASSLTLGSEAFF. The CDR3 nucleotides are TGCGCCAGCAGCTTGACCCTTGGGAGTGAAGCTTTCTTT. The rearrangement joins TRBV5-1 to TRBJ1-1; D is unclear. The ends were cut back, 1 base at V and 7 bases at J, with 11 bases in the middle. The CDR3 loop spans 13 amino acids. Per the germline V gene, CDR1 is SGHRS and CDR2 is YFSETQ.

The table lists this clone with a count of one. The sample has other DNA sequences that encode this CDR3 too. The rearrangement links TRBV9 to TRBJ1-1, with 7 bases aligning to TRBD1. The CDR3 consists of 14 residues. The V and J ends lost 2 bases and 4 bases, in that order; junction bases with no gene match: 5. The V gene's germline CDR1 is SGDLS and CDR2 YYNGEE. The CDR3 region is CASSVGRGGTEAFF. CDR3 DNA: TGTGCCAGCAGCGTGGGCAGGGGGGGCACTGAAGCTTTCTTT.

This clone was counted a single time. CDR3 residues: CASSPGVAGLVVGNEQFF. CDR3 sequence (DNA): TGCGCCAGCAGCCCAGGGGTCGCGGGACTAGTGGTCGGCAATGAGCAGTTCTTC. The V call is TRBV4-1, the J call TRBJ2-1, with 8 bases matching TRBD2. The CDR3 runs to 18 residues. V trimming: 4 bases; J trimming: 6 bases; junction bases outside the gene matches: 17. Germline assignment: CDR1 MGHRA and CDR2 YSYEKL.

The rearrangement links TRBV9 to TRBJ2-1; D is unclear. The CDR3 runs 13 residues. Germline CDR1 reads SGDLS; CDR2 reads YYNGEE. V was cut by 0 bases and J by 10 bases, with 11 bases left in between. This CDR3 is CASSVARSSEQFF. The CDR3 region has the DNA TGTGCCAGCAGCGTAGCGCGGTCCTCGGAGCAGTTCTTC.

This chain connects TRBV19 to TRBJ2-1, with D perhaps TRBD1 (5 bases). Trimming removed 4 bases from V and 6 bases from J, with 16 bases in between. CDR3 length: 15 amino acids. Germline values: CDR1 LNHDA, CDR2 SQIVND (reference sequence). Here the CDR3 reads CASSRNVDTGNEQFF. As DNA, the CDR3 is TGTGCCAGTAGTAGGAACGTTGATACAGGCAATGAGCAGTTCTTC.

This clone occurred once. The V gene is TRBV18, the J gene TRBJ1-2, with TRBD1 matching 10 bases. The ends lost 3 bases at V and 8 bases at J; junction bases unmatched: 9. The CDR3 loop spans 15 amino acids. The germline V gene has CDR1 KGHSH and CDR2 LQKENI. This CDR3 reads CASSPLGQGRNGYTF. The DNA of the CDR3 is TGTGCCAGCTCACCGTTGGGACAGGGGAGGAACGGCTACACCTTC.

The chain links TRBV6-5 to TRBJ1-5; D call uncertain. CDR1 is MNHEY, CDR2 SVGAGI, per germline. The CDR3 spans 15 residues. Trimming pared 6 bases from V and 0 bases from J, leaving 12 bases between. The CDR3 loop is CASRNSLLSNQPQHF. CDR3 nucleotide sequence: TGTGCCAGCAGGAACAGTTTACTTAGCAATCAGCCCCAGCATTTT.

This clone was seen a single time. The chain combines TRBV6-4 with TRBJ1-2; D uncertain. Germline V gene sequence: CDR1 MRHNA, CDR2 SNTAGT. V lost 1 base to trimming and J lost 7 bases, with 13 bases between them. The CDR3 loop spans 14 amino acids. CDR3 in DNA: TGTGCCAGCAGTGACTTTGCGGGGTCCGGTGGCTACACCTTC. It translates to CASSDFAGSGGYTF.

This chain connects TRBV3-1 (or the pseudogene TRBV3-2) to TRBJ2-3; TRBD1 might be the D (5 bases). Trimming stripped 4 bases from V and 6 bases from J, with 14 bases between. The germline V gene has CDR1 LGHDT and CDR2 YNNKEL (reference sequence). The CDR3 contains 14 residues. The CDR3 bases are TGTGCCAGCAGCCCCCGACAGATAAGGGATACGCAGTATTTT. Amino acids: CASSPRQIRDTQYF.

This chain links TRBV12-3 or TRBV12-4 with TRBJ2-7; 8 bases fit TRBD1. CDR3 length: 13 amino acids. The ends lost 7 bases at V and 6 bases at J; junction bases unmatched: 8. Here the CDR3 reads CASIQTGVGEQYF. For the CDR3, the DNA is TGTGCCAGCATTCAGACAGGGGTTGGCGAGCAGTACTTC.

This clone was picked up a small number of times. V and J are TRBV4-1 and TRBJ1-5; the D is unclear. The CDR3 is 15 amino acids. CDR1 is MGHRA and CDR2 is YSYEKL in the germline V gene. Trimming stripped 0 bases from V and 5 bases from J, with 11 bases between. The CDR3 bases are TGCGCCAGCAGCCAAGAAGGCCTAAGGGATCAGCCCCAGCATTTT. The encoded protein is CASSQEGLRDQPQHF.

V gene TRBV7-3 combines with J gene TRBJ1-1, with D unresolved. CDR3 length equals 12 residues. V was clipped by 5 bases and J by 1 base, with 5 bases between them. Germline loops: CDR1 SGHTA, CDR2 FQGTGA. CDR3 bases: TGTGCCAGCAGCGTCAAGAACACTGAAGCTTTCTTT. Translated, it gives CASSVKNTEAFF.

The V gene is TRBV10-1, the J gene TRBJ1-5; D unclear. CDR1 and CDR2 (germline): WNHNN, SYGVQD (reference sequence). V lost 2 bases to trimming and J lost 3 bases, with 5 bases between them. This CDR3 is 13 amino acids long. The CDR3 sequence: CASSENLNQPQHF. The CDR3 bases are TGCGCCAGCAGTGAGAACCTCAATCAGCCCCAGCATTTT.

The gene calls are TRBV20-1 and TRBJ2-3; D uncertain. This CDR3 contains 16 residues. The V end was cut by 3 bases, the J end by 5 bases, with 21 bases between. Per germline, CDR1 DFQATT and CDR2 SNEGSKA (reference sequence). CDR3 region: CSASQARLSFEDTQYF. The CDR3 nucleotides read TGCAGTGCTAGTCAAGCGCGTTTGAGTTTTGAAGATACGCAGTATTTT.

In DNA, the CDR3 is TGTGCCATCAGTGAGTCATGGGGGGCGGATACGCAGTATTTT. Encoded protein: CAISESWGADTQYF. This sequence joins TRBV10-3 and TRBJ2-3; possibly TRBD1 or TRBD2 for D (6 bases each). CDR1 and CDR2 (germline): ENHRY, SYGVKD. The CDR3 consists of 14 residues. Trimming took 0 bases from V and 6 from J, leaving 10 bases between them.

V gene TRBV11-3 combines with J gene TRBJ2-3; the match to TRBD1 covers 7 bases. Germline CDR1 reads SGHNT; CDR2 reads YENEEA. Trimming cost V 5 bases and J 5 bases; bases outside gene matches: 4. The CDR3 consists of 13 residues. CDR3 amino acids: CASSEQGKDTQYF. The CDR3 DNA reads TGTGCCAGCAGCGAACAGGGGAAAGATACGCAGTATTTT.

The chain is built from TRBV9 and TRBJ1-2; no clear D gene. Looked up from germline, CDR1 is SGDLS and CDR2 is YYNGEE. The CDR3 spans 15 residues. Trimming removed 3 bases from V and 5 bases from J, with 17 bases in between. CDR3 bases: TGTGCCAGCAGCGGAATGACTCAGACACCTTATGGCTACACCTTC. Residues: CASSGMTQTPYGYTF.

This clone appeared once. This chain joins TRBV5-1 and TRBJ1-1; TRBD1 is a possible D gene (6 bases). The V end was cut by 4 bases, the J end by 2 bases, with 12 bases between. Germline-derived CDR1 and CDR2 are SGHRS and YFSETQ. This CDR3 spans 14 amino acids. For the CDR3, the DNA is TGCGCCAGCAGCGTACTACAGGGAAACACTGAAGCTTTCTTT. It codes for CASSVLQGNTEAFF.

The chain is built from TRBV5-4 and TRBJ1-1; 9 nucleotides match TRBD1. From germline, CDR1 is SGHNT and CDR2 YYREEE (reference sequence). Trimming at V came to 3 bases and at J to 6 bases, leaving 12 bases not matched to a gene. The CDR3 length is 16 residues. DNA of the CDR3: TGTGCCAGCAGCTGGGACAGGGCCCAGGGGTACGCTGAAGCTTTCTTT. Protein sequence: CASSWDRAQGYAEAFF. Full variable domain (rest looked up from reference TRBV5-4 and TRBJ1-1): ETGVTQSPTHLIKTRGQQVTLRCSSQSGHNTVSWYQQALGQGPQFIFQYYREEENGRGNFPPRFSGLQFPNYSSELNVNALELDDSALYLCASSWDRAQGYAEAFFGQGTRLTVV.